Sequencing of this TCR beta chain was carried out in a study of T cells in localized non-small cell lung cancer. Study findings and constraints: Exceeding tumor, uninvolved adjacent lung had the highest T cell clonality. Appearance in adjacent lung was seen for a median about 58 of the top 100 tumor clones. Longer overall survival associated with higher blood T cell density; shorter survival with higher adjacent-lung clonality. Since sequencing was restricted to only one region of the tumor, intratumor heterogeneity remains a possibility.

Generated by immunoSEQ multiplex PCR, the TCRdb table keeps only in-frame clones and is missing some. The repertoire holds about 1,600 clones, around 25% seen once, with 8% to 13% in the top ten. V dropped 5 bases and J dropped 5; count of bases not matched to a gene: 6. The length of the CDR3 is 15 residues. CDR1 and CDR2 from the germline V gene are SGHRS and YFSETQ. On this clone: The antigen is unknown.

V is TRBV5-1 and J is TRBJ2-2; 10 bases agree with TRBD1. The source is a woman aged 40-70 years with stage III lung adenocarcinoma. The specimen was lung tumor tissue, collected before any cancer treatment. The CDR3 DNA is TGCGCCAGCAGGGAGGGACAGGGGAGAACCGGGGAGCTGTTTTTT. Its protein is CASREGQGRTGELFF.